This T cell receptor beta chain comes out of a study of CD4+ T cells in melanoma. This clone appeared once. Its cognate antigen is unknown. TCRdb keeps only in-frame clones here, not all; method: immunoSEQ multiplex PCR. The sample lists 13,000 or so clones, 68% occurring once. V was clipped by 3 bases and J by 0 bases, with 7 bases between them. CDR3 length equals 15 residues. Germline V lookup: CDR1 SGHRS, CDR2 YFSETQ. Whole-study results and caveats: In melanoma, neoantigen-specific CD4+ T cells reportedly differed in differentiation state. CD8+ T cell, macrophage and B cell function reportedly correlated with neoantigen-specific CD4+ T cells.

Sequenced input: cells from a culture (not recorded whether cultured in vitro). This sequence was found in a human donor with melanoma. This chain joins TRBV5-1 and TRBJ2-6; D not resolved. This CDR3 is CASSSDSSGANVLTF. CDR3 in DNA: TGCGCCAGCAGCTCGGATAGCTCTGGGGCCAACGTCCTGACTTTC.